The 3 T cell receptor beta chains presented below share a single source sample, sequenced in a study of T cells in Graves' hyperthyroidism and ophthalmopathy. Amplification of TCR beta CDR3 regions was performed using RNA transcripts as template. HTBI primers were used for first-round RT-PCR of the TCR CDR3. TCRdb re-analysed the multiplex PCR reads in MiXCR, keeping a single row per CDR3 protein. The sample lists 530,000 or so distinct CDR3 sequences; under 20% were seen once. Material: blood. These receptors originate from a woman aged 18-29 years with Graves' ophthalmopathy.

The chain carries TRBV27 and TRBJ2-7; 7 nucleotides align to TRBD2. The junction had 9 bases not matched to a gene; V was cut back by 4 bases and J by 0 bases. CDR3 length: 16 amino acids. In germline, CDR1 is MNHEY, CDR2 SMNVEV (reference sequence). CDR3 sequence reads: CASSYVAREYSYEQYF. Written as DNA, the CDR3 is TGTGCCAGCAGTTACGTGGCGCGGGAGTACTCCTACGAGCAGTACTTC.

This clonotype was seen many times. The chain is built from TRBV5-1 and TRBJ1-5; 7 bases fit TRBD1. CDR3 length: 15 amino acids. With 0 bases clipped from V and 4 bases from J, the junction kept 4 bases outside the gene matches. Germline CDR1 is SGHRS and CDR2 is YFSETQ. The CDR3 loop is CASSLDGTANQPQHF. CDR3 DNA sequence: TGCGCCAGCAGCTTGGACGGGACAGCTAATCAGCCCCAGCATTTT. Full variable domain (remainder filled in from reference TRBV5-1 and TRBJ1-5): KAGVTQTPRYLIKTRGQQVTLSCSPISGHRSVSWYQQTPGQGLQFLFEYFSETQRNKGNFPGRFSGRQFSNSRSEMNVSTLELGDSALYLCASSLDGTANQPQHFGDGTRLSIL.

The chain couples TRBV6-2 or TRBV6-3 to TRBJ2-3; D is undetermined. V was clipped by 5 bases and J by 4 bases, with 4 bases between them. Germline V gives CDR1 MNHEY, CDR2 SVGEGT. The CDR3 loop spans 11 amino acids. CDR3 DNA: TGTGCCAGCAGTCAACCAGATACGCAGTATTTT. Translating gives CASSQPDTQYF.